The 9 T cell receptor beta chains presented below share a single source sample, sequenced in a study of vaccination effects on CD4 cells after COVID-19. Their recognized antigens are unknown. Profiling relied on immunoSEQ multiplex PCR, and the TCRdb table lists in-frame clones only, not all of them. The table has just under 75,000 clones, 65% to 80% seen once. Antigen-specific CD4+ T cell clonotypes were called by their expansion after viral peptide-pool culture in ViraFEST. Investigators separated out CD4+ T cells once approximately 11 days of culture had passed. Negative nucleocapsid antibody tests before and after vaccination confirmed no previous SARS-CoV-2 infection. The sample in question was CD4+ T cells from PBMCs cultured with HCoV-NL63 spike peptides, obtained before COVID-19 vaccination. The receptors were gathered from a human donor who received a COVID-19 vaccine.

The chain combines TRBV3-1 (or the pseudogene TRBV3-2) with TRBJ2-7, with 8 bases fitting TRBD2. This CDR3 spans 17 amino acids. Germline trimming cut 0 bases from V and 4 bases from J; bases unmatched to any gene: 11. CDR1 is LGHDT, CDR2 YNNKEL, per germline (reference sequence). CDR3 coding DNA: TGTGCCAGCAGCCAAGACGGGAGGGCGACCGTGGAATACGAGCAGTACGTC. Residues: CASSQDGRATVEYEQYV.

This chain's CDR3 is CASSQGGNTGDTQYF. The CDR3, as DNA: TGCGCCAGCAGCCAAGGGGGGAATACAGGGGATACGCAGTATTTT. The chain uses TRBV4-3 and TRBJ2-3; weak D call: TRBD1 (6 bases). V was shortened by 1 base and J by 6 bases, with 14 bases between the two germline ends. The CDR3 extends over 15 amino acids. Germline V gives CDR1 LGHNA, CDR2 YSLEER.

The rearrangement links TRBV5-1 to TRBJ1-6; TRBD1 agrees at 7 bases. The J segment lost 7 bases and the V segment lost 0 bases, leaving 10 bases of the junction unmatched. This CDR3 spans 17 amino acids. The germline CDR1 and CDR2 sequences are SGHRS and YFSETQ. CDR3 DNA: TGCGCCAGCAGCTTGGTCGTTATAACAGGGGTGAATTCACCCCTCCACTTT. This sequence encodes CASSLVVITGVNSPLHF.

A single count supports this clone. The chain joins TRBV10-3 to TRBJ2-5; unclear D gene. The CDR3 extends over 13 amino acids. Germline lookup yields CDR1 ENHRY and CDR2 SYGVKD. Trimming took 4 bases from V and 0 from J, leaving 6 bases between them. The CDR3 loop reads CAISGSDQETQYF. The DNA of the CDR3 is TGTGCCATCAGTGGTTCAGACCAAGAGACCCAGTACTTC.

This clone appeared a few times. V is TRBV6-4 and J is TRBJ2-3; 7 bases are a match to TRBD2. The CDR3 consists of 16 residues. The V gene's germline CDR1 is MRHNA and CDR2 SNTAGT. After removal of 5 bases from V and 0 bases from J, the junction contained 8 bases not matched to a gene. The CDR3 DNA follows: TGTGCCAGCAGTCCACTAGCGCCTTCTAGCACAGATACGCAGTATTTT. It translates to CASSPLAPSSTDTQYF.

The chain combines TRBV6-2 or TRBV6-3 with TRBJ1-1, with TRBD1 as a possible D gene (5 bases). Germline CDR1 MNHEY, CDR2 SVGEGT. CDR3 size: 15 residues. With 2 bases removed from V and 1 base from J, the gap between germline ends came to 11 bases. For the CDR3, the DNA is TGTGCCAGCAGTTACGGCGACAGAAAGAACACTGAAGCTTTCTTT. Translated, it gives CASSYGDRKNTEAFF.

The chain uses TRBV4-1 and TRBJ2-5; D is perhaps TRBD2 (5 bases). V dropped 0 bases and J dropped 7 bases, with 15 bases sitting between them. The germline gives CDR1 MGHRA, CDR2 YSYEKL. This CDR3 has 15 amino acids. The CDR3 here is CASSQEAAGGRTQYF. The DNA for the CDR3 is TGCGCCAGCAGCCAAGAGGCCGCCGGAGGAAGGACCCAGTACTTC.

The genes are TRBV3-1 (or the pseudogene TRBV3-2) and TRBJ1-2; no definite D call. The CDR3 contains 13 residues. V dropped 0 bases and J dropped 8 bases, with 10 bases sitting between them. The germline gives CDR1 LGHDT, CDR2 YNNKEL (reference sequence). CDR3 sequence (DNA): TGTGCCAGCAGCCAAGACTCCTATGGCGGCTACACCTTC. Its protein product is CASSQDSYGGYTF.

V is TRBV23-1 and J is TRBJ1-2; perhaps TRBD1 as D (6 bases). TRBV23-1 is designated an ORF whose function remains uncertain. The CDR3 covers 20 residues. The V gene lost 0 bases and the J gene lost 0 bases, with 23 bases spanning the gap. The CDR3 spells CASSQSIYRASDDSNYGYTF. In nucleotides, the CDR3 is TGCGCCAGCAGTCAATCAATTTACAGGGCTTCTGACGATTCTAACTATGGCTACACCTTC.